This is a list of T cell receptor beta chains from one sample in a study of OX40 agonist ivuxolimab in advanced cancers. Using immunoSEQ multiplex PCR, the repertoire was profiled, and TCRdb retains in-frame clones only, with some absent. The sample lists 40,000 to 60,000 clones, 75% to 80% occurring once. The source was CD4+ or CD8+ T cells sorted from blood, collected in a trial of the OX40 agonist ivuxolimab. Receptors were obtained from an adult with an advanced solid tumor such as melanoma, head and neck, liver or kidney cancer. The CDR3 runs from the conserved cysteine through the conserved F or W. Fields, in order: CDR3 length, J gene, V gene, D gene, CDR3 DNA, CDR3 protein. D genes are given only for firm matches.

CDR3 length: 13; J gene: TRBJ2-1; V gene: TRBV11-2; D gene: .; CDR3 DNA: TGTGCCAGCAGCTTAGGTGGTGGCAATGAGCAGTTCTTC; CDR3 protein: CASSLGGGNEQFF
CDR3 length: 17; J gene: TRBJ1-1; V gene: TRBV7-2; D gene: TRBD1; CDR3 DNA: TGTGCCAGCAGCTCTCAGTTTGGGTCAGGGGGCGGAACTGAAGCTTTCTTT; CDR3 protein: CASSSQFGSGGGTEAFF
CDR3 length: 13; J gene: TRBJ1-1; V gene: TRBV21-1; D gene: .; CDR3 DNA: TGTGCCAGCTTAGGGGGGGGCTGGACTGAAGCTTTCTTT; CDR3 protein: CASLGGGWTEAFF
CDR3 length: 15; J gene: TRBJ2-2; V gene: TRBV29-1; D gene: TRBD2; CDR3 DNA: TGCAGCGTTGAACTGGTAGCGGGAATTACCGGGGAGCTGTTTTTT; CDR3 protein: CSVELVAGITGELFF
CDR3 length: 16; J gene: TRBJ2-5; V gene: TRBV11-2; D gene: TRBD2; CDR3 DNA: TGTGCCAGCAGCTTAGAACTAGCGGGAACCGGGGAGACCCAGTACTTC; CDR3 protein: CASSLELAGTGETQYF
CDR3 length: 14; J gene: TRBJ1-2; V gene: TRBV5-4; D gene: TRBD1; CDR3 DNA: TGTGCCAGCAGCCCGGGACAGGCGTACTATGGCTACACCTTC; CDR3 protein: CASSPGQAYYGYTF
CDR3 length: 13; J gene: TRBJ1-5; V gene: TRBV19; D gene: .; CDR3 DNA: TGTGCCAGTAGTCGTTCGGTGGATCAGCCCCAGCATTTT; CDR3 protein: CASSRSVDQPQHF
CDR3 length: 12; J gene: TRBJ1-1; V gene: TRBV7-9; D gene: TRBD1; CDR3 DNA: TGTGCCAGCAGTTGGGACAGGGGGCATGGTTTCTTT; CDR3 protein: CASSWDRGHGFF
CDR3 length: 14; J gene: TRBJ2-7; V gene: TRBV19; D gene: TRBD2; CDR3 DNA: TGTGCCAGTAGTATACTAGCGGGAGTAGGAGAGCAGTACTTC; CDR3 protein: CASSILAGVGEQYF
CDR3 length: 16; J gene: TRBJ1-1; V gene: TRBV6-5; D gene: .; CDR3 DNA: TGTGCCAGCAGTTACTCGAGGTTCGGGGCGAACACTGAAGCTTTCTTT; CDR3 protein: CASSYSRFGANTEAFF
CDR3 length: 14; J gene: TRBJ2-5; V gene: TRBV11-2; D gene: .; CDR3 DNA: TGTGCCAGCAACCCAACTACGGTTCAAGAGACCCAGTACTTC; CDR3 protein: CASNPTTVQETQYF